This TCR beta chain stems from a study of post-analysis software for immune sequencing data. A note on this clonotype: Its antigen is unidentified.

Study outcomes and limitations: Patients had higher frequencies than controls of roughly 5 TRBV segments, including TRBV5-6, TRBV5-1 and TRBV20-1.

This CDR3 spans 14 amino acids. Germline assignment: CDR1 DFQATT and CDR2 SNEGSKA (reference sequence). The V end lost 1 base, the J end lost 0 bases, and 7 bases lay between the germline ends. TCR beta libraries were prepared from cDNA with unique molecular identifiers. TCRdb analysed the PCR reads with MiXCR anew, one entry per CDR3 protein. The sample includes hundreds of thousands of distinct CDR3 sequences, approximately 59% seen only once; the top ten take about 11%. The V gene is TRBV20-1, the J gene TRBJ2-4, with unresolved D. Sequencing was performed on blood. The sequence derives from a girl aged 2-10 years with multiple sclerosis. The CDR3 protein is CSARAGGAKNIQYF. As DNA, the CDR3 is TGCAGTGCTAGAGCGGGCGGAGCCAAAAACATTCAGTACTTC.